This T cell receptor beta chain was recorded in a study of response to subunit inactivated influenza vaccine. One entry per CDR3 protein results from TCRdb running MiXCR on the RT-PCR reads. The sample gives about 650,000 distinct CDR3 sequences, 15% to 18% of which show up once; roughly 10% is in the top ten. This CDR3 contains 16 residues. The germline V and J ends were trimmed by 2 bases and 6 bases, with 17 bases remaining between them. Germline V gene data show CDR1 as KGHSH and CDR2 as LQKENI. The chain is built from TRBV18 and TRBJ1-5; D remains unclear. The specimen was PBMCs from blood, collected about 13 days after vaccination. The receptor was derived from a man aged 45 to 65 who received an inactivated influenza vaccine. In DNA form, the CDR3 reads TGTGCCAGCTCACCAAACCAGAGTCTCTCCAGTCAGCCCCAGCATTTT. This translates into CASSPNQSLSSQPQHF.